The text below deals with one T cell receptor beta chain. This sample stems from a study of CD8+CD57+ T cells in acquired aplastic anemia. The germline gives CDR1 LNHDA, CDR2 SQIVND (reference sequence). The CDR3 length is 13 residues. The V and J ends lost 5 bases and 15 bases respectively, with 17 bases between them. The TCR beta profiling, which covered VDJ combination and CDR3 sequence, was carried out using genomic DNA as the template. TCRdb independently ran MiXCR on the reads; one entry per CDR3 protein. Of 35,000 to 40,000 distinct CDR3 sequences detected, 76% appear once; the ten largest clones hold roughly 22%.

The sequenced sample consisted of sorted CD4+, CD8+, or CD8+CD57+ T cells (not recorded which) from PBMCs. The rearrangement uses TRBV19 and TRBJ1-6; D is perhaps TRBD1 (5 bases). The receptor was derived from a human donor in good health, serving as a control. CDR3 nucleotide sequence: TGTGCCAGTAGTCCCTCGGGACTTAGGGACCTCCACTTT. Protein: CASSPSGLRDLHF.